The entry below describes one T cell receptor beta chain. Its antigen is undetermined. The data were obtained in a study of OX40 agonist ivuxolimab in advanced cancers. Looking at the study overall: Patients receiving dose escalation had hepatocellular carcinoma, melanoma, renal cell or head and neck cancer.

Study findings and constraints: In CD8+ T cells, expanded clones were on average more numerous than in CD4+. Compared with others, partial responders at 0.1-3.0 mg/kg displayed clonal expansion among the lowest.

The CDR3 length is 12 residues. V lost 1 base and J 4 bases, leaving 2 bases between the germline ends. Germline V CDR1 and CDR2: SGHNT, YENEEA. Here immunoSEQ multiplex PCR was the method, and the copy in TCRdb shows in-frame clones only, minus some. The data show approximately 160,000 clones, approximately 94% seen once. Sequencing was performed on CD4+ or CD8+ T cells sorted from blood, taken in a trial of the OX40 agonist ivuxolimab. The genes are TRBV11-3 and TRBJ1-3; D unresolved. This sequence originates from an adult with an advanced solid tumor such as melanoma, head and neck, liver or kidney cancer. The CDR3 sequence is CASSLAGNTIYF. The DNA of the CDR3 is TGTGCCAGCAGCTTAGCGGGAAACACCATATATTTT.